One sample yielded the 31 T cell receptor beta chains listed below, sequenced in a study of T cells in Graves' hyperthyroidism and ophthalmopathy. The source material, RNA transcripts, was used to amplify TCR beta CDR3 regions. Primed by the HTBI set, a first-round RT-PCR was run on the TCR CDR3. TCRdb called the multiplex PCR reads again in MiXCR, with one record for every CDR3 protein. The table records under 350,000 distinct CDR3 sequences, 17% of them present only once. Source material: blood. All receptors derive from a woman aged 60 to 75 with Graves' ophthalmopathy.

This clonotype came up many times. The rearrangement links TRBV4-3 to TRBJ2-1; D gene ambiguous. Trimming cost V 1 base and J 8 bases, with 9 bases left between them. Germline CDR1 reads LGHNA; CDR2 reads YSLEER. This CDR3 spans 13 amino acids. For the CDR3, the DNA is TGCGCCAGCAGCCAAGTCCATGGGCATGAGCAGTTCTTC. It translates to CASSQVHGHEQFF.

The CDR3 coding sequence is TGTGCCAGCAGCCCCCGGACAGGGGCAGGATACGAGCAGTACTTC. Its translation: CASSPRTGAGYEQYF. The chain has TRBV9 and TRBJ2-7; TRBD1 matches at 9 bases. J gave up 4 bases and V 4 bases, and 9 bases lay outside the gene matches. This CDR3 spans 15 amino acids. CDR1 SGDLS and CDR2 YYNGEE come from the germline V gene. The entire variable domain, with the rest obtained from reference TRBV9 and TRBJ2-7, is as follows: DSGVTQTPKHLITATGQRVTLRCSPRSGDLSVYWYQQSLDQGLQFLIQYYNGEERAKGNILERFSAQQFPDLHSELNLSSLELGDSALYFCASSPRTGAGYEQYFGPGTRLTVT.

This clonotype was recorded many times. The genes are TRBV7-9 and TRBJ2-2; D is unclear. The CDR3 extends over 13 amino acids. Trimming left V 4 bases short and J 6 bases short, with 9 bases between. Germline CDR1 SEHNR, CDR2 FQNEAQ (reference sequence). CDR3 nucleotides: TGTGCCAGCAGCTCCCCCGAAGCCGGGGAGCTGTTTTTT. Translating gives CASSSPEAGELFF.

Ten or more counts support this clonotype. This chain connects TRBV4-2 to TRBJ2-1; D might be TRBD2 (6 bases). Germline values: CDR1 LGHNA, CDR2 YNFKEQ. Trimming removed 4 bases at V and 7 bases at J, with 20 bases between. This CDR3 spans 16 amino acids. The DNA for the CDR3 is TGTGCCAGCAGCCCCAGAGCGGGCTCCGGCGTGAATGAGCAGTTCTTC. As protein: CASSPRAGSGVNEQFF.

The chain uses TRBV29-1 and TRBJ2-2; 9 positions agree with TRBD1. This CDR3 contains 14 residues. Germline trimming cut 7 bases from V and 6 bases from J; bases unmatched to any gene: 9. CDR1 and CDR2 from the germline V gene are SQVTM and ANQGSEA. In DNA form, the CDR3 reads TGCAGCGGCCAACAGGGGGCAAGGTCCGGGGAGCTGTTTTTT. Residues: CSGQQGARSGELFF.

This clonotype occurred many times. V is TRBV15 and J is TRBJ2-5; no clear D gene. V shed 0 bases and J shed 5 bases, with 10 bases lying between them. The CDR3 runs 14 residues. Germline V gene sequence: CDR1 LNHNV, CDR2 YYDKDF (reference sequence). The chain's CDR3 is CATSRDGVGETQYF. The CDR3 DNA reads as TGTGCCACCAGCAGAGATGGGGTTGGCGAGACCCAGTACTTC.

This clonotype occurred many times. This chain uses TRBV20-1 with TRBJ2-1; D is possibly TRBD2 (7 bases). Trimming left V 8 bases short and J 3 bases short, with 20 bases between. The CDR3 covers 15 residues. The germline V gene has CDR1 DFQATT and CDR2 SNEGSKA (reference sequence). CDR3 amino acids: CSIYGRGGVYNEQFF. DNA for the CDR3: TGCAGTATCTACGGGCGAGGGGGGGTCTACAATGAGCAGTTCTTC.

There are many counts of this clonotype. CDR3 bases: TGTGCCAGCTCACTGAAGGGGGAGACCCAGTACTTC. This sequence encodes CASSLKGETQYF. J is TRBJ2-5 and V is TRBV18; a possible D gene is TRBD1 (5 bases). V was cut by 4 bases and J by 5 bases, with 8 bases left in between. CDR3 length equals 12 residues. The germline CDR1 and CDR2 sequences are KGHSH and LQKENI. Based on the CDR3 plus reference TRBV18 and TRBJ2-5, the full variable domain is NAGVMQNPRHLVRRRGQEARLRCSPMKGHSHVYWYRQLPEEGLKFMVYLQKENIIDESGMPKERFSAEFPKEGPSILRIQQVVRGDSAAYFCASSLKGETQYFGPGTRLLVL.

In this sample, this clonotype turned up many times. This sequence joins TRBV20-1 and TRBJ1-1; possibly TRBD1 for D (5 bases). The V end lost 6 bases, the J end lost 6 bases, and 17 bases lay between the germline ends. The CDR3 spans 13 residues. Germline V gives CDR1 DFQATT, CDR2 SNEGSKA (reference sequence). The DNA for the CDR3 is TGCAGTGCCCCCCGGACAAGGGGAGCTGAAGCTTTCTTT. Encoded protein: CSAPRTRGAEAFF.

CDR3 residues: CASSLGFFTEAFF. The CDR3 bases are TGTGCCAGCAGTTTGGGGTTTTTCACTGAAGCTTTCTTT. The gene calls are TRBV25-1 and TRBJ1-1, with unresolved D. The germline CDR1 and CDR2 sequences are MGHDK and SYGVNS. This CDR3 is built from 13 residues. V lost 5 bases and J 4 bases, leaving 11 bases between the germline ends. The entire variable domain, with the rest obtained from reference TRBV25-1 and TRBJ1-1, is as follows: EADIYQTPRYLVIGTGKKITLECSQTMGHDKMYWYQQDPGMELHLIHYSYGVNSTEKGDLSSESTVSRIRTEHFPLTLESARPSHTSQYLCASSLGFFTEAFFGQGTRLTVV.

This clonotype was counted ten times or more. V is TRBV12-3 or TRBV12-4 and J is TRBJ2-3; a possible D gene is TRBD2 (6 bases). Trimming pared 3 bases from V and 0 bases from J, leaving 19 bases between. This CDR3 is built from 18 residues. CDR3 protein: CASSLELLGGTSTDTQYF. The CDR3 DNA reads TGTGCCAGCAGTTTGGAGCTCCTCGGCGGGACTAGCACAGATACGCAGTATTTT.

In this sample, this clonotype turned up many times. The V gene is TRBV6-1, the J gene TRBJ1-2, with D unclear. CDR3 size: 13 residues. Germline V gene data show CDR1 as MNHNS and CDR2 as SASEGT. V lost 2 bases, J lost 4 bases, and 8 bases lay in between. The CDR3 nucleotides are TGTGCCAGCAGTGAATCCGGGAGCTATGGCTACACCTTC. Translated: CASSESGSYGYTF.

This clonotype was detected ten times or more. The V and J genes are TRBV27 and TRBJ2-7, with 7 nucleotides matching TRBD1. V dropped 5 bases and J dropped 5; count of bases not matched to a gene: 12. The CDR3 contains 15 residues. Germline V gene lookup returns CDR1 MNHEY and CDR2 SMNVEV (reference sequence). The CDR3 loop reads CASSKRQGYMDEQYF. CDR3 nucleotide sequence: TGTGCCAGCAGTAAAAGACAGGGTTATATGGACGAGCAGTACTTC.

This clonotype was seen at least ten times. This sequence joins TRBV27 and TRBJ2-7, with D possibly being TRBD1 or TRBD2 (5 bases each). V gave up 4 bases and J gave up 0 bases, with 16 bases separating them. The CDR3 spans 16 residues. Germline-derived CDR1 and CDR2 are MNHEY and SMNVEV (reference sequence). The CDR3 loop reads CASSWHRDGPSYEQYF. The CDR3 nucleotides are TGTGCCAGCAGTTGGCACCGGGACGGACCCTCCTACGAGCAGTACTTC.

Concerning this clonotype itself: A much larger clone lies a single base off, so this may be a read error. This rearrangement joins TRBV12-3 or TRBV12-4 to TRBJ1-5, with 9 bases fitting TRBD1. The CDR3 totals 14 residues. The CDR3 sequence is CTSSYSTGGQPQHF. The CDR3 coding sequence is TGTACCAGCAGTTACTCGACAGGGGGTCAGCCCCAGCATTTT.

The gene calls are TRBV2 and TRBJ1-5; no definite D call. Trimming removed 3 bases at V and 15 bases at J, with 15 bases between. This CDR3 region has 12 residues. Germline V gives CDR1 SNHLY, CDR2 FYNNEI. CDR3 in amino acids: CASSEEPASRHF. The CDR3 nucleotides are TGTGCCAGCAGTGAGGAGCCGGCTTCCCGGCATTTT. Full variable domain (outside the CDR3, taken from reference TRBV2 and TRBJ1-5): EPEVTQTPSHQVTQMGQEVILRCVPISNHLYFYWYRQILGQKVEFLVSFYNNEISEKSEIFDDQFSVERPDGSNFTLKIRSTKLEDSAMYFCASSEEPASRHFGDGTRLSIL.

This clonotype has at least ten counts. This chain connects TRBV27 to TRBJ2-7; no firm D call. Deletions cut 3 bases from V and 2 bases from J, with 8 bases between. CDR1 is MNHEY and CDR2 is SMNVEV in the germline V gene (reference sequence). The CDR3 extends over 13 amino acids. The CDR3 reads CASSFLGTYEQYF. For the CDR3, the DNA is TGTGCCAGCAGTTTCCTGGGGACCTACGAGCAGTACTTC.

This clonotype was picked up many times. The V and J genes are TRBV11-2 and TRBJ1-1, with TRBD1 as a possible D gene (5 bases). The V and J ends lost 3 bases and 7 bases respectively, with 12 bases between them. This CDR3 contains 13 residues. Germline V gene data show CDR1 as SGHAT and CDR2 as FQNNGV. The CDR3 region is CASSFQGGLEAFF. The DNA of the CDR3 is TGTGCCAGCAGCTTTCAGGGAGGGCTTGAAGCTTTCTTT.

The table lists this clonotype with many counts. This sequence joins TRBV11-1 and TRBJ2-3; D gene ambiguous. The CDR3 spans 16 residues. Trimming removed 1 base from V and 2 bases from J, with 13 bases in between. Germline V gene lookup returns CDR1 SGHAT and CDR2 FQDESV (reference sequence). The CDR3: CASSLGADKDTDTQYF. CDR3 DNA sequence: TGTGCCAGCAGCTTAGGGGCAGACAAAGACACAGATACGCAGTATTTT.

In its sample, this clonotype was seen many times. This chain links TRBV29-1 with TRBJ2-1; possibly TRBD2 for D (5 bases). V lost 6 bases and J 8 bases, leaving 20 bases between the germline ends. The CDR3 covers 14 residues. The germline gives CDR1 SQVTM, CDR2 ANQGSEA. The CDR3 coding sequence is TGCAGCGTCCAGATGGCGTCGAGGGTCGATGAGCAGTTCTTC. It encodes CSVQMASRVDEQFF.

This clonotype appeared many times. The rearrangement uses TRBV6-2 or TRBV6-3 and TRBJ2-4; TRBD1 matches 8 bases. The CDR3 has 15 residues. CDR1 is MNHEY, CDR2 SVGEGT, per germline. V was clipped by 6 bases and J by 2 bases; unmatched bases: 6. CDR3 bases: TGTGCCAGCAGACAGACAGGGGCAACCAAAAACATTCAGTACTTC. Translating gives CASRQTGATKNIQYF.

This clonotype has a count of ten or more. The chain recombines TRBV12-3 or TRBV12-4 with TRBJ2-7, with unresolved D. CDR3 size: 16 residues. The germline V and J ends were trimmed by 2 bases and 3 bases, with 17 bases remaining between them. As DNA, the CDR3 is TGTGCCAGCAGTTTATCCGGGCCTACACTACGCTACGAGCAGTACTTC. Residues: CASSLSGPTLRYEQYF.

This chain's CDR3 is CASRLSAIGLSYEQYF. CDR3 DNA sequence: TGTGCCAGTAGATTATCAGCAATCGGGCTCTCCTACGAGCAGTACTTC. The chain uses TRBV19 and TRBJ2-7; D gene ambiguous. Trimming pared 6 bases from V and 0 bases from J, leaving 18 bases between. The CDR3 is made up of 16 amino acids. Looked up from germline, CDR1 is LNHDA and CDR2 is SQIVND (reference sequence).

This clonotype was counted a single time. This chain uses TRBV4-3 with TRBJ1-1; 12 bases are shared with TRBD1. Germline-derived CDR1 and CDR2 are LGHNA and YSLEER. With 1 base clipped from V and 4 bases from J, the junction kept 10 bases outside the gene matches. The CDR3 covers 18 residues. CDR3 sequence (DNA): TGCGCCAGCAGCCAAGGGGGGACAGGGGGCGTGTCGGGCACTGAAGCTTTCTTT. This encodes CASSQGGTGGVSGTEAFF.

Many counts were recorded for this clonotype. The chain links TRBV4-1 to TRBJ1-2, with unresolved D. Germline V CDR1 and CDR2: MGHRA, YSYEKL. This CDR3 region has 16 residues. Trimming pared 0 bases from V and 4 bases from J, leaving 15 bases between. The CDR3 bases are TGCGCCAGCAGCCAAGATACATCCTTGGCGGGCTATGGCTACACCTTC. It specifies CASSQDTSLAGYGYTF.

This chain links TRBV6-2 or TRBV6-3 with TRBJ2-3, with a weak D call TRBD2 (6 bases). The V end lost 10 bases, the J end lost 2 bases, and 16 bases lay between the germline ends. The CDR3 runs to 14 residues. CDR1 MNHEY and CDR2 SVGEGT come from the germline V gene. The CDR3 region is CAINEAGNTDTQYF. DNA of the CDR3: TGTGCCATAAATGAGGCGGGGAACACAGATACGCAGTATTTT.

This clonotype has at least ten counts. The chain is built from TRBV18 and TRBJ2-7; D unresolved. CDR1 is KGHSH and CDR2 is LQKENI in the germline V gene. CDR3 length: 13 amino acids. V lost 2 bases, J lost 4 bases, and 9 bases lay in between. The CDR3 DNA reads TGTGCCAGCTCACCAAAGGCGGTGTACGAGCAGTACTTC. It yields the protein CASSPKAVYEQYF.

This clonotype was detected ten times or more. The CDR3 loop reads CSASRQAREPQHF. The CDR3 nucleotides read TGCAGTGCTTCGAGACAGGCCAGGGAGCCCCAGCATTTT. The chain joins TRBV20-1 to TRBJ1-5, with D possibly being TRBD1 (6 bases). The length of the CDR3 is 13 residues. Germline V CDR1 and CDR2: DFQATT, SNEGSKA (reference sequence). V was clipped by 5 bases and J by 8 bases, with 16 bases between them.

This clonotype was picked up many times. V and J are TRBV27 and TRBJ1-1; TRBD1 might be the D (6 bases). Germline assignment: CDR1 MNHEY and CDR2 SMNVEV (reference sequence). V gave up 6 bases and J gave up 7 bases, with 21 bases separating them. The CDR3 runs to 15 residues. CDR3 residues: CASSPGRGRLDEAFF. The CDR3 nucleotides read TGTGCCAGCAGCCCGGGACGGGGGCGCCTGGATGAAGCTTTCTTT.

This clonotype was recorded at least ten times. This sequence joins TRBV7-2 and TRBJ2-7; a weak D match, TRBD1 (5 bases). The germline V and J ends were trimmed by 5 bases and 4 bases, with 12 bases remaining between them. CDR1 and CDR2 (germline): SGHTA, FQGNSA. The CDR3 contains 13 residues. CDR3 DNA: TGTGCCAGCAGCCACACGCAGGGATACGAGCAGTACTTC. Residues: CASSHTQGYEQYF.

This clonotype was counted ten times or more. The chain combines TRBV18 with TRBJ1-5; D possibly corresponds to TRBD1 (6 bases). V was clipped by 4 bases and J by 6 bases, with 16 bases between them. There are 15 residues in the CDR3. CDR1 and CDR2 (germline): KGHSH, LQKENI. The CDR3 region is CASSQGVPSRQPQHF. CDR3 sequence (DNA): TGTGCCAGCTCACAGGGGGTACCTTCGCGTCAGCCCCAGCATTTT.